The 21 T cell receptor beta chains below all came from one sample that was sequenced in a study of shared clonotypes between healthy human individuals. The assay was immunoSEQ multiplex PCR, and TCRdb's table has in-frame clones only and misses some. Of fewer than 3 million clones listed, 85% to 95% were seen once; the top ten hold 0.37%. The sample was naive CD4+ T cells from PBMCs. Subset defined: CD45RA+ positively selected. The receptors were sampled from a man younger than 30 in good health. Some clones in this sample may be carry-over from other donors' samples.

The genes are TRBV4-1 and TRBJ2-7; 8 bases line up with TRBD1. The CDR3 has 14 residues. Germline assignment: CDR1 MGHRA and CDR2 YSYEKL. Unmatched junction bases numbered 5, after V lost 1 base and J lost 6 bases. In nucleotides, the CDR3 is TGCGCCAGCAGCCAAGCGGACAGGGCAAGCGAGCAGTACTTC. Translation gives CASSQADRASEQYF.

The chain carries TRBV4-2 and TRBJ2-3; maybe TRBD1 (6 bases). CDR3 size: 17 residues. Germline loops: CDR1 LGHNA, CDR2 YNFKEQ. V shed 1 base and J shed 2 bases, with 16 bases lying between them. The DNA of the CDR3 is TGTGCCAGCAGCCAAGGCCCGGCAGGGGTGACCACAGATACGCAGTATTTT. It codes for CASSQGPAGVTTDTQYF.

The genes are TRBV7-2 and TRBJ2-7; 10 bases are shared with TRBD2. With 6 bases clipped from V and 4 bases from J, the junction kept 9 bases outside the gene matches. This CDR3 has 15 residues. The germline CDR1 and CDR2 sequences are SGHTA and FQGNSA. The CDR3 protein is CASSGLAGVRYEQYF. The CDR3 DNA follows: TGTGCCAGCAGTGGGCTAGCGGGAGTACGATACGAGCAGTACTTC.

The chain uses TRBV10-1 and TRBJ2-1; 14 positions agree with TRBD2. With 1 base clipped from V and 10 bases from J, the junction kept 9 bases outside the gene matches. Germline-derived CDR1 and CDR2 are WNHNN and SYGVQD (reference sequence). The CDR3 has 17 residues. In DNA form, the CDR3 reads TGCGCCAGCAGTGAGTTCAGAGGACTAGCGGGAGGTTACGAGCAGTTCTTC. Protein sequence: CASSEFRGLAGGYEQFF.

The rearrangement joins TRBV28 to TRBJ2-1; 9 bases are shared with TRBD1. With V trimmed by 6 bases and J by 5 bases, 8 bases remained unmatched. This CDR3 spans 15 amino acids. The V gene's germline CDR1 is MDHEN and CDR2 SYDVKM. The CDR3 sequence: CASSRTGALDNEQFF. CDR3 bases: TGTGCCAGCAGCCGGACAGGGGCTCTAGACAATGAGCAGTTCTTC.

This chain links TRBV18 with TRBJ2-1; no reliable D call. Trimming left V 6 bases short and J 9 bases short, with 9 bases between. Germline values: CDR1 KGHSH, CDR2 LQKENI. The CDR3 runs to 11 residues. The CDR3 sequence is CASSPSSEQFF. CDR3 nucleotide sequence: TGTGCCAGCTCGCCGTCTAGTGAGCAGTTCTTC. The full variable domain, rest sourced from reference TRBV18 and TRBJ2-1, is NAGVMQNPRHLVRRRGQEARLRCSPMKGHSHVYWYRQLPEEGLKFMVYLQKENIIDESGMPKERFSAEFPKEGPSILRIQQVVRGDSAAYFCASSPSSEQFFGPGTRLTVL.

The chain combines TRBV5-4 with TRBJ1-4; D might be TRBD1 (6 bases). The ends were cut back, 4 bases at V and 7 bases at J, with 17 bases in the middle. CDR1 SGHNT and CDR2 YYREEE come from the germline V gene (reference sequence). The CDR3 contains 15 residues. The CDR3 region is CASSRSPGGIEKLFF. The CDR3 DNA sequence: TGTGCCAGCAGCCGTTCACCGGGGGGCATTGAAAAACTGTTTTTT.

The gene calls are TRBV28 and TRBJ1-3; D gene ambiguous. The CDR3 is made up of 11 amino acids. V shed 8 bases and J shed 11 bases, with 13 bases lying between them. Germline V gene lookup returns CDR1 MDHEN and CDR2 SYDVKM. The CDR3 region has the DNA TGTGCCAGCGGGGATCGAATTTCCATATATTTT. Its translation is CASGDRISIYF.

V gene TRBV5-1 combines with J gene TRBJ2-5, with no clear D. V gave up 4 bases and J gave up 0 bases, with 7 bases separating them. Germline values: CDR1 SGHRS, CDR2 YFSETQ. The CDR3 contains 13 residues. The CDR3 sequence: CASSQGYQETQYF. In nucleotides, the CDR3 is TGCGCCAGCAGCCAAGGATACCAAGAGACCCAGTACTTC.

The chain joins TRBV5-4 to TRBJ2-2; 8 nucleotides agree with TRBD2. There are 16 residues in the CDR3. Trimming took 4 bases from V and 7 from J; bases not matched to a gene: 12. Germline V gene lookup returns CDR1 SGHNT and CDR2 YYREEE (reference sequence). Written as DNA, the CDR3 is TGTGCCAGCAGCCTACGTGAACCGGGAGGGGGCGGGGAGCTGTTTTTT. Translation: CASSLREPGGGGELFF.

This clone occurred once. The rearrangement links TRBV6-4 to TRBJ2-3; the D gene is possibly TRBD1 (6 bases). Germline assignment: CDR1 MRHNA and CDR2 SNTAGT. The CDR3 extends over 16 amino acids. Trimming took off 2 bases at V and 0 bases at J, with 12 bases between the two ends. The CDR3 is CASSDRGFDSTDTQYF. As DNA, the CDR3 is TGTGCCAGCAGTGACAGGGGGTTCGATAGCACAGATACGCAGTATTTT.

The chain employs TRBV7-9 and TRBJ1-1; D unresolved. Germline V lookup: CDR1 SEHNR, CDR2 FQNEAQ (reference sequence). V was trimmed by 2 bases and J by 3 bases, leaving 7 bases between them. This CDR3 region has 13 residues. The CDR3 nucleotides read TGTGCCAGCAGCTTAACTCTGTACACTGAAGCTTTCTTT. Protein product: CASSLTLYTEAFF.

Only one count was recorded for this clone. The chain joins TRBV27 to TRBJ1-1; D remains ambiguous. This CDR3 is built from 14 residues. Trimming removed 1 base from V and 1 base from J, with 7 bases in between. The germline CDR1 and CDR2 sequences are MNHEY and SMNVEV (reference sequence). The CDR3 region has the DNA TGTGCCAGCAGTTTATTCTTAAGGAACACTGAAGCTTTCTTT. Translated: CASSLFLRNTEAFF.

The gene calls are TRBV7-9 and TRBJ1-1; D unresolved. Germline V lookup: CDR1 SEHNR, CDR2 FQNEAQ (reference sequence). There are 14 residues in the CDR3. Trimming cost V 6 bases and J 0 bases, with 11 bases left between them. The CDR3: CASRPQELNTEAFF. The CDR3 nucleotides read TGTGCCAGCAGACCACAAGAGTTGAACACTGAAGCTTTCTTT.

V usage is TRBV19 and J usage is TRBJ2-1; a possible D gene is TRBD2 (5 bases). Germline V gene lookup returns CDR1 LNHDA and CDR2 SQIVND (reference sequence). The CDR3 spans 13 residues. V was pared by 2 bases and J by 8 bases, with 10 bases between. CDR3 in amino acids: CASSIQRFDEQFF. CDR3 sequence (DNA): TGTGCCAGTAGTATACAGCGGTTTGATGAGCAGTTCTTC. Combining the CDR3 with reference TRBV19 and TRBJ2-1 gives the whole variable domain DGGITQSPKYLFRKEGQNVTLSCEQNLNHDAMYWYRQDPGQGLRLIYYSQIVNDFQKGDIAEGYSVSREKKESFPLTVTSAQKNPTAFYLCASSIQRFDEQFFGPGTRLTVL.

The chain uses TRBV27 and TRBJ1-4; D perhaps matches TRBD1 (5 bases). CDR1 and CDR2 from the germline V gene are MNHEY and SMNVEV (reference sequence). The CDR3 is 14 amino acids. Trimming cost V 8 bases and J 4 bases, with 14 bases left between them. The CDR3 protein is CASGLGGRNEKLFF. The CDR3 coding sequence is TGTGCCAGCGGGTTGGGGGGACGTAATGAAAAACTGTTTTTT.

The chain combines TRBV30 with TRBJ2-7, with TRBD1 as a possible D gene (5 bases). The CDR3 consists of 13 residues. The ends were cut back, 2 bases at V and 3 bases at J, with 11 bases in the middle. Germline V gene data show CDR1 as GTSNPN and CDR2 as SVGIG (reference sequence). The CDR3 DNA reads as TGTGCCTGGAGTAAAGGGGTTTTCTACGAGCAGTACTTC. It encodes CAWSKGVFYEQYF.

The chain links TRBV6-5 to TRBJ2-1; 8 positions match TRBD2. J lost 8 bases, V lost 0 bases, and 3 bases had no gene match. The CDR3 covers 14 residues. Germline CDR1 MNHEY, CDR2 SVGAGI. The chain's CDR3 is CASSYSPGGDEQFF. The CDR3 DNA reads as TGTGCCAGCAGTTACTCGCCGGGAGGGGATGAGCAGTTCTTC.

V is TRBV28 and J is TRBJ1-2; tentative D call: TRBD1 (6 bases). This CDR3 comprises 14 residues. Germline V gene lookup returns CDR1 MDHEN and CDR2 SYDVKM. V was clipped by 8 bases and J by 2 bases, with 15 bases between them. The CDR3 DNA follows: TGTGCCAGCCTAGAACAGGGCTCAAACTATGGCTACACCTTC. This codes for CASLEQGSNYGYTF.

This sequence joins TRBV5-1 and TRBJ1-5; the D is unclear. Germline CDR1 is SGHRS and CDR2 is YFSETQ. The V gene lost 4 bases and the J gene lost 7 bases, with 15 bases spanning the gap. CDR3 length equals 14 residues. CDR3 residues: CASSKDPEAQPQHF. The CDR3 DNA reads as TGCGCCAGCAGCAAGGACCCCGAGGCCCAGCCCCAGCATTTT. Full variable domain (missing parts from reference TRBV5-1 and TRBJ1-5): KAGVTQTPRYLIKTRGQQVTLSCSPISGHRSVSWYQQTPGQGLQFLFEYFSETQRNKGNFPGRFSGRQFSNSRSEMNVSTLELGDSALYLCASSKDPEAQPQHFGDGTRLSIL.

V is TRBV6-1 and J is TRBJ1-1; D is possibly TRBD1 (5 bases). The CDR3 extends over 14 amino acids. The germline gives CDR1 MNHNS, CDR2 SASEGT. Deletions cut 2 bases from V and 4 bases from J, with 11 bases between. The CDR3 protein is CASSEIRGGTEAFF. DNA for the CDR3: TGTGCCAGCAGTGAAATCCGGGGGGGCACTGAAGCTTTCTTT.